What follows are 3 T cell receptor beta chains derived from one specimen sequenced in a study of early T cells in non-severe SARS-CoV-2 infection. Via MiXCR, TCRdb re-called the 5' RACE reads, giving one row per CDR3 protein. This sample has about 110,000 distinct CDR3 sequences; 9% to 13% occur once, and the top ten carry around 2.9%. The sample consisted of whole blood. These receptors were collected from an adult who was a healthcare worker with PCR-confirmed SARS-CoV-2 infection or an uninfected control (not recorded which).

This clonotype has ten or more counts. The chain joins TRBV5-1 to TRBJ2-7, with D maybe TRBD2 (5 bases). This CDR3 has 14 residues. Germline V gene data show CDR1 as SGHRS and CDR2 as YFSETQ. Trimming pared 5 bases from V and 7 bases from J, leaving 19 bases between. The CDR3 protein is CASRDSYPYGEQYF. The CDR3 coding sequence is TGCGCCAGCAGGGACTCCTACCCCTATGGGGAGCAGTACTTC.

V usage is TRBV10-3 and J usage is TRBJ1-6, with D perhaps matching TRBD1 (6 bases). The V end lost 0 bases, the J end lost 5 bases, and 20 bases lay between the germline ends. The germline V gene has CDR1 ENHRY and CDR2 SYGVKD. This CDR3 is built from 19 residues. CDR3 sequence: CAISESAQGMIDDNSPLHF. For the CDR3, the DNA is TGTGCCATCAGTGAGTCCGCACAGGGAATGATCGACGATAATTCACCCCTCCACTTT.

This chain joins TRBV29-1 and TRBJ2-7; D is uncertain. The CDR3 is 12 residues long. The germline V and J ends were trimmed by 1 base and 6 bases, with 10 bases remaining between them. The V gene's germline CDR1 is SQVTM and CDR2 ANQGSEA. CDR3 sequence: CSVEGEGPEQYF. The CDR3, as DNA: TGCAGCGTTGAAGGGGAAGGTCCCGAGCAGTACTTC.